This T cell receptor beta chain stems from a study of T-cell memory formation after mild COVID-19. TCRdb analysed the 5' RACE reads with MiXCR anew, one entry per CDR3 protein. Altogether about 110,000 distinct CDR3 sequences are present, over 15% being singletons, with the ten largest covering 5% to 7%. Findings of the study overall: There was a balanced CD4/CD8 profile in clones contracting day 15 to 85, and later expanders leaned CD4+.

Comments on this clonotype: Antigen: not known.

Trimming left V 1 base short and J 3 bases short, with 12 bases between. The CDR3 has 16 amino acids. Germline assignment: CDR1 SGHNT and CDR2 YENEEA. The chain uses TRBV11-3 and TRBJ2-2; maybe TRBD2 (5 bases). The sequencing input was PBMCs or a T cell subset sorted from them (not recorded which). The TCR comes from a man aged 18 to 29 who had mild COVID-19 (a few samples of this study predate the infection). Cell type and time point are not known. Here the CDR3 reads CASSLGGGRDTGELFF. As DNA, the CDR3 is TGTGCCAGCAGCTTAGGCGGAGGTCGAGACACCGGGGAGCTGTTTTTT.